This entry lists 13 T cell receptor beta chains sequenced from one sample in a study of T cell repertoires in ileal Crohn's disease. The assay was immunoSEQ multiplex PCR, and TCRdb's table has in-frame clones only and misses some. The sample consists of approximately 17,000 clones, roughly 85% of them appearing once. What was sequenced was ileal tissue. These receptors were collected from an adult with Crohn's disease.

The J gene is TRBJ1-3, the V gene TRBV30; D is perhaps TRBD1 (6 bases). The CDR3 runs to 17 residues. Looked up from germline, CDR1 is GTSNPN and CDR2 is SVGIG (reference sequence). Trimming pared 0 bases from V and 1 base from J, leaving 16 bases between. CDR3 sequence reads: CAWSVVRRGGSGNTIYF. DNA for the CDR3: TGTGCCTGGAGTGTAGTTCGGCGAGGGGGTTCTGGAAACACCATATATTTT.

The chain links TRBV27 to TRBJ1-2, with 7 bases fitting TRBD1. Germline CDR1 and CDR2: MNHEY and SMNVEV (reference sequence). This CDR3 has 13 residues. V shed 3 bases, J shed 5 bases, and the junction held 3 bases outside the gene matches. In nucleotides, the CDR3 is TGTGCCAGCAGTTTCCCAGGGGGATATGGCTACACCTTC. Protein sequence: CASSFPGGYGYTF.

The chain recombines TRBV6-5 with TRBJ2-5; D is possibly TRBD1 (6 bases). The J call may be wrong; the DNA end is better matched by TRBJ2-7. In germline, CDR1 is MNHEY, CDR2 SVGAGI. The CDR3 loop spans 13 amino acids. The CDR3 region has the DNA TGTGCCAGCAGCCGGACAGCCCCCTACGAGCAGTACTTC. Translating it yields CASSRTAPYEQYF.

This clone appeared a few times. This sequence joins TRBV10-3 and TRBJ2-3; D remains ambiguous. The CDR3 has 13 amino acids. The V gene lost 0 bases and the J gene lost 3 bases, with 4 bases spanning the gap. Per germline, CDR1 ENHRY and CDR2 SYGVKD. The CDR3 DNA sequence: TGTGCCATCAGTGAGTCGGAGACAGATACGCAGTATTTT. This codes for CAISESETDTQYF.

The rearrangement uses TRBV5-4 and TRBJ1-1, with 8 bases lining up with TRBD1. Looked up from germline, CDR1 is SGHNT and CDR2 is YYREEE (reference sequence). J gave up 3 bases and V 3 bases, and 1 base lay outside the gene matches. This CDR3 region has 13 residues. The CDR3: CASSWDRYTEAFF. In DNA, the CDR3 is TGTGCCAGCAGCTGGGACAGGTACACTGAAGCTTTCTTT.

J is TRBJ1-2 and V is TRBV30, with D hard to call. The CDR3 length is 17 residues. The V end was cut by 4 bases, the J end by 4 bases, with 25 bases between. Germline lookup yields CDR1 GTSNPN and CDR2 SVGIG (reference sequence). Written as DNA, the CDR3 is TGTGCCTGGATTGGACCTGCCCAGAGGGTAGCGCCCTATGGCTACACCTTC. It specifies CAWIGPAQRVAPYGYTF.

V usage is TRBV19 and J usage is TRBJ2-2; 7 bases fit TRBD1. Looked up from germline, CDR1 is LNHDA and CDR2 is SQIVND (reference sequence). CDR3 length: 14 residues. V shed 2 bases and J 5 bases; nucleotides not matched to a gene: 2. The CDR3 nucleotides read TGTGCCAGTAGTATAACAGGGGATACCGGGGAGCTGTTTTTT. The encoded protein is CASSITGDTGELFF.

The chain is built from TRBV7-8 and TRBJ1-1; possibly TRBD1 for D (6 bases). The CDR3 loop spans 13 amino acids. Germline V gene data show CDR1 as SGHVS and CDR2 as FQNEAQ. V lost 9 bases, J lost 1 base, and 12 bases lay in between. The CDR3 sequence: CASTGHQNTEAFF. Here the CDR3 DNA reads TGTGCCAGTACGGGACACCAGAACACTGAAGCTTTCTTT.

The rearrangement joins TRBV30 to TRBJ1-2; no clear D gene. This CDR3 region has 14 residues. The germline V and J ends were trimmed by 0 bases and 6 bases, with 14 bases remaining between them. Germline values: CDR1 GTSNPN, CDR2 SVGIG (reference sequence). The DNA for the CDR3 is TGTGCCTGGAGTGTATTTCAGGATACTGATGGCTACACCTTC. It translates to CAWSVFQDTDGYTF.

With respect to this clone: This sample includes further DNA sequences coding for the same CDR3. V is TRBV6-5 and J is TRBJ2-7, with 7 bases identical to TRBD1. With V trimmed by 0 bases and J by 6 bases, 5 bases remained unmatched. The CDR3 runs to 14 residues. The germline CDR1 and CDR2 sequences are MNHEY and SVGAGI. The CDR3 coding sequence is TGTGCCAGCAGTTACTCGACAGGGAAGCCCGAGCAGTACTTC. Translation: CASSYSTGKPEQYF.

The gene calls are TRBV5-6 and TRBJ2-1; D is perhaps TRBD1 (6 bases). Between the trimmed V and J ends, which lost 3 bases and 0 bases, there was a span of 16 bases. The CDR3 is 17 amino acids. CDR1 SGHDT and CDR2 YYEEEE come from the germline V gene. The CDR3 DNA sequence: TGTGCCAGCAGCTATTGGACAGCCGCGAGCTCCTACAATGAGCAGTTCTTC. This encodes CASSYWTAASSYNEQFF.

The chain links TRBV7-9 to TRBJ2-3; D may be TRBD2 (5 bases). Germline CDR1 and CDR2: SEHNR and FQNEAQ (reference sequence). This CDR3 contains 15 residues. V was clipped by 4 bases and J by 1 base, with 12 bases between them. The CDR3: CASSYSSFRTDTQYF. The CDR3 DNA reads TGTGCCAGCAGCTACTCTAGCTTCCGCACAGATACGCAGTATTTT.

The V and J genes are TRBV5-1 and TRBJ1-1; 7 bases map to TRBD1. With 6 bases clipped from V and 0 bases from J, the junction kept 17 bases outside the gene matches. CDR1 and CDR2 (germline): SGHRS, YFSETQ. CDR3 length: 18 residues. Here the CDR3 reads CASTPDRSGQAVNTEAFF. The CDR3, as DNA: TGCGCCAGCACCCCGGACAGGAGCGGTCAGGCGGTGAACACTGAAGCTTTCTTT.